This TCR beta chain emerged from a study of cytomegalovirus exposure and HLA in healthy donors. Findings of the study overall: The authors later found TCR association rates varying by HLA locus, with DRB1 most and HLA-C fewest. The later analysis indicated that the majority of CMV-associated TCR beta chains appeared HLA-restricted. Usually a TCR sequence was rare, but some public TCRs were found in many donors. Donors were assumed by presence/absence analyses to have roughly uniform sequencing depth.

60 Vbeta and 13 Jbeta primers were used in PCR. Using immunoSEQ multiplex PCR, the repertoire was profiled, and TCRdb retains in-frame clones only, with some absent. The repertoire holds 150,000 to 200,000 clones, with roughly 83% as singletons. With regard to this clone: Its target is unknown.

CDR1 is GTSNPN and CDR2 is SVGIG in the germline V gene (reference sequence). This CDR3 region has 12 residues. V was cut by 1 base and J by 0 bases, with 4 bases left in between. V usage is TRBV30 and J usage is TRBJ2-7; D unclear. The source is a woman between 18 and 29 years old in good health and CMV-seronegative. The specimen sequenced was PBMCs. CDR3 nucleotides: TGTGCCTGGAGTGGGCTCTCCTACGAGCAGTACTTC. Translation: CAWSGLSYEQYF.